Listed here are 7 T cell receptor beta chains from one sample, sequenced in a study of blood T cell repertoires in COVID-19. Using immunoSEQ multiplex PCR, the repertoire was profiled, and TCRdb retains in-frame clones only, with some absent. Of 120,000 to 150,000 clones listed, more than 70% are singletons. Material: peripheral blood. These TCRs come from a human donor in a cohort sampled during active COVID-19.

This clone occurred once. This sequence joins TRBV5-1 and TRBJ1-1, with D tentatively TRBD1 (5 bases). Germline V lookup: CDR1 SGHRS, CDR2 YFSETQ. There are 15 residues in the CDR3. Trimming took 1 base from V and 0 from J, leaving 10 bases between them. The CDR3 bases are TGCGCCAGCAGCTTGAGGGGCAACATGAACACTGAAGCTTTCTTT. Its protein product is CASSLRGNMNTEAFF.

The rearrangement links TRBV7-8 to TRBJ2-4; D perhaps matches TRBD1 (5 bases). The CDR3 is made up of 14 amino acids. CDR1 and CDR2 from the germline V gene are SGHVS and FQNEAQ. The germline V and J ends were trimmed by 2 bases and 4 bases, with 9 bases remaining between them. The CDR3 region is CASSLPQGKNIQYF. The DNA for the CDR3 is TGTGCCAGCAGCTTACCTCAGGGAAAAAACATTCAGTACTTC.

On this clone itself: The identical CDR3 is also encoded by other nucleotide sequences in the sample. V usage is TRBV3-1 (or the pseudogene TRBV3-2) and J usage is TRBJ1-1; tentatively, D is TRBD1 (6 bases). Trimming took 0 bases from V and 10 from J, leaving 15 bases between them. Germline CDR1 reads LGHDT; CDR2 reads YNNKEL (reference sequence). CDR3 length equals 14 residues. CDR3 coding DNA: TGTGCCAGCAGCCAAGATTGGGGGGGGCGGGGAGCTTTCTTT. Protein: CASSQDWGGRGAFF.

The chain joins TRBV10-2 to TRBJ2-7; 9 bases map to TRBD1. This CDR3 is built from 16 residues. The ends lost 10 bases at V and 2 bases at J; junction bases unmatched: 15. The germline gives CDR1 WSHSY, CDR2 SAAADI. The DNA for the CDR3 is TGCGCCACTTCGGGGGAGGACAGGGGACGACCCTACGAGCAGTACTTC. Translating gives CATSGEDRGRPYEQYF.

The chain recombines TRBV6-1 with TRBJ1-1; D is unresolved. The germline V gene encodes CDR1 MNHNS and CDR2 SASEGT. V gave up 1 base and J gave up 3 bases, with 9 bases separating them. The CDR3 runs to 14 residues. CDR3 in amino acids: CASSEVGEYTEAFF. CDR3 coding DNA: TGTGCCAGCAGTGAAGTCGGGGAGTACACTGAAGCTTTCTTT.

This chain links TRBV19 with TRBJ2-7; D is possibly TRBD1 (6 bases). Germline CDR1 reads LNHDA; CDR2 reads SQIVND (reference sequence). Between the trimmed V and J ends, which lost 6 bases and 2 bases, there was a span of 11 bases. This CDR3 is 13 amino acids long. The CDR3 DNA reads as TGTGCCAGTAGCTCGACAGGAACCTACGAGCAGTACTTC. Protein product: CASSSTGTYEQYF.

This chain uses TRBV30 with TRBJ1-1, with TRBD1 as a possible D gene (5 bases). Germline loops: CDR1 GTSNPN, CDR2 SVGIG (reference sequence). CDR3 size: 14 residues. Between the trimmed V and J ends, which lost 4 bases and 5 bases, there was a span of 17 bases. The CDR3 sequence: CAWTGRGRATEAFF. The CDR3, as DNA: TGTGCCTGGACAGGAAGGGGCAGGGCAACTGAAGCTTTCTTT.